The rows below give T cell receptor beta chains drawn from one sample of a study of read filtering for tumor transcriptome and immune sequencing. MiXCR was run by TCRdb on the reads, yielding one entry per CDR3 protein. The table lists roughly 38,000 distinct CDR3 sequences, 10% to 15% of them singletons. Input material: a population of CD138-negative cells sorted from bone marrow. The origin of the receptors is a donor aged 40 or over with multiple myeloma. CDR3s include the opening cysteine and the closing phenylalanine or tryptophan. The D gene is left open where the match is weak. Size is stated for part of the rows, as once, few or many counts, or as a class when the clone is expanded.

CDR3: CASSLADSLFTMGQFF
DNA: TGTGCCAGCAGCTTAGCGGACTCCCTATTCACAATGGGGCAGTTCTTC
D: -
J: TRBJ2-1
V: TRBV11-2
size: many

CDR3: CASSPPQTGKYGYTF
DNA: TGTGCCAGCAGTCCACCCCAGACAGGGAAGTATGGCTACACCTTC
D: TRBD1
J: TRBJ1-2
V: TRBV12-3/TRBV12-4
size: many

CDR3: CSVLRTLAGDTDTQYF
DNA: TGCAGCGTTCTACGAACGCTAGCGGGAGACACAGATACGCAGTATTTT
D: TRBD2
J: TRBJ2-3
V: TRBV29-1
size: many

CDR3: CASSHRGYRTKTRETQDF
DNA: TGTGCCAGCAGTCATCGAGGGTACCGGACAAAGACGAGAGAGACCCAGGACTTC
D: -
J: TRBJ2-5
V: TRBV6-2/TRBV6-3
size: few

CDR3: CSARTGEAYEQYF
DNA: TGCAGCGCCCGGACAGGGGAGGCCTACGAGCAGTACTTC
D: TRBD1
J: TRBJ2-7
V: TRBV29-1
size: many

CDR3: CASSQGTGVWNTEAFF
DNA: TGCGCCAGCAGCCAGGGGACAGGGGTTTGGAACACTGAAGCTTTCTTT
D: TRBD1
J: TRBJ1-1
V: TRBV4-3
size: many

CDR3: CSAPTRTPEAFF
DNA: TGCAGTGCTCCTACCCGGACACCAGAAGCTTTCTTT
D: -
J: TRBJ1-1
V: TRBV20-1
size: few

CDR3: CASSQQDGETQYF
DNA: TGCGCCAGCAGCCAGCAAGACGGAGAGACCCAGTACTTC
D: -
J: TRBJ2-5
V: TRBV4-1
size: -

CDR3: CASSQSQGAGQPQHF
DNA: TGTGCCAGCAGCCAATCCCAGGGGGCAGGACAGCCCCAGCATTTT
D: TRBD1
J: TRBJ1-5
V: TRBV6-5
size: many

CDR3: CASTNTAGATDTQYF
DNA: TGTGCCAGCACCAACACAGCGGGAGCCACAGATACGCAGTATTTT
D: TRBD2
J: TRBJ2-3
V: TRBV6-5
size: many

CDR3: CASSYTASPLQYF
DNA: TGTGCCAGCAGTTACACCGCAAGCCCCTTACAGTACTTC
D: -
J: TRBJ2-7
V: TRBV6-2/TRBV6-3
size: many

CDR3: CASTRGSPTYEQYF
DNA: TGTGCCAGCACCCGGGGGTCCCCAACCTACGAGCAGTACTTC
D: -
J: TRBJ2-7
V: TRBV6-2/TRBV6-3
size: many

CDR3: CAGAAGHSYEQYF
DNA: TGTGCCGGGGCCGCAGGCCACTCCTACGAGCAGTACTTC
D: -
J: TRBJ2-7
V: TRBV28
size: many

CDR3: CASSLRQDTNYGYTF
DNA: TGTGCCAGCTCACTTCGACAGGACACCAACTATGGCTACACCTTC
D: -
J: TRBJ1-2
V: TRBV18
size: many

CDR3: CASSLGLTSGANVLAF
DNA: TGTGCCAGCAGCTTGGGTTTAACCTCTGGGGCCAACGTCCTGGCTTTC
D: -
J: TRBJ2-6
V: TRBV5-1
size: few

CDR3: CASSPRDSYEQYF
DNA: TGCGCCAGCAGCCCACGGGACAGCTACGAGCAGTACTTC
D: TRBD1
J: TRBJ2-7
V: TRBV5-1
size: many

CDR3: CASSSLMTGLNTEAFF
DNA: TGTGCCAGCAGTTCCCTGATGACAGGGTTGAACACTGAAGCTTTCTTT
D: TRBD1
J: TRBJ1-1
V: TRBV28
size: many

CDR3: CASSSGQGKRETQYF
DNA: TGTGCCAGCAGCTCCGGACAGGGGAAAAGAGAGACCCAGTACTTC
D: TRBD1
J: TRBJ2-5
V: TRBV7-6
size: many

CDR3: CASSQVVLGDPPFF
DNA: TGCGCCAGCAGCCAAGTAGTGCTGGGGGACCCCCCGTTCTTC
D: -
J: TRBJ2-1
V: TRBV4-1
size: many

CDR3: CASSWTGSTEAFF
DNA: TGCGCCAGCAGCTGGACAGGGTCCACTGAAGCTTTCTTT
D: TRBD1
J: TRBJ1-1
V: TRBV5-1
size: many

CDR3: CSARDLRGSATQYF
DNA: TGCAGTGCTAGAGATTTGCGGGGGTCCGCTACGCAGTATTTT
D: TRBD2
J: TRBJ2-3
V: TRBV20-1
size: many

CDR3: CASSLGQGFAEAFF
DNA: TGTGCCAGCAGCTTAGGGCAGGGTTTCGCTGAAGCTTTCTTT
D: -
J: TRBJ1-1
V: TRBV7-2
size: many

CDR3: CASSTPGLKAGELFF
DNA: TGTGCCAGCAGTACGCCGGGACTGAAAGCCGGGGAGCTGTTTTTT
D: -
J: TRBJ2-2
V: TRBV2
size: many

CDR3: CASSGFGGMDGELFF
DNA: TGTGCCAGCAGCGGATTCGGTGGGATGGACGGGGAGCTGTTTTTT
D: -
J: TRBJ2-2
V: TRBV9
size: many

CDR3: CASSPTGGSYNEQFF
DNA: TGTGCCAGCAGCCCTACAGGGGGCTCCTACAATGAGCAGTTCTTC
D: TRBD1
J: TRBJ2-1
V: TRBV4-2
size: many

CDR3: CATSRSLGGRGKETQYF
DNA: TGTGCCACCAGCAGGAGCCTCGGCGGCCGGGGGAAAGAGACCCAGTACTTC
D: -
J: TRBJ2-5
V: TRBV15
size: few

CDR3: CATSSGTGTNQPQHF
DNA: TGTGCCACCAGCTCCGGGACAGGGACGAATCAGCCCCAGCATTTT
D: TRBD1
J: TRBJ1-5
V: TRBV24-1
size: many